A selection of T cell receptor beta chains follows, all from one sample in a study of T cell repertoires in cytomegalovirus infection. TCRdb processed the reads anew with MiXCR; each CDR3 protein has one entry. The table lists around 630,000 distinct CDR3 sequences, 24% of them singletons. The specimen was CD8+ T cells from PBMCs. These receptor sequences come from a human donor in good health (CMV status not recorded). Some clones in this sample may be carry-over from other donors' samples. Both conserved end residues are part of each CDR3. A D gene is named only where the DNA matches it firmly. The size field is filled for only some rows; it gives once, few, many or a size class.

>many|TRBD2|TRBJ2-2|TRBV27
TGTGCCAGCAGTCCACTCGGGGCTAGCGGGGACCTAAACACCGGGGAGCTGTTTTTT
CASSPLGASGDLNTGELFF
>few|NA|TRBJ1-5|TRBV27
TGTGCCAGCAGTTTGGGCCCCGGGCGCCAGCCCCAGCATTTT
CASSLGPGRQPQHF
>NA|NA|TRBJ1-1|TRBV29-1
TGCAGCGTTGAAGTGACAGCCTCTATTGAAGCTTTCTTT
CSVEVTASIEAFF
>NA|NA|TRBJ1-2|TRBV29-1
TGCAGCGTTGAAAAGCACGGCAAGAACTATGGCTACACCTTC
CSVEKHGKNYGYTF
>NA|NA|TRBJ1-1|TRBV29-1
TGCAGCGTTGAAGAAGGGCAGGGAGGCACTGAAGCTTTCTTT
CSVEEGQGGTEAFF
>many|NA|TRBJ2-1|TRBV28
TGTGCCAGCAGTTTAGCCCCAGAGCAGTTCTTC
CASSLAPEQFF
>few|NA|TRBJ1-1|TRBV6-5
TGTGCCAGCAGTGCCCGGCTGAACACTGAAGCTTTCTTT
CASSARLNTEAFF
>NA|NA|TRBJ2-4|TRBV13
TGTGCCAGCAGCCCCGACTCTGCGGGGTCCAAAAACATTCAGTACTTC
CASSPDSAGSKNIQYF
>once|NA|TRBJ2-3|TRBV3-1
TGTGCCAGCAGCCAAGGCAACAGCCCGAGGAGAGATACGCAGTATTTT
CASSQGNSPRRDTQYF
>NA|TRBD2|TRBJ2-1|TRBV18
TGTGTCAGCTCACCAATCCCAGCGGGGGGTGTCTCCTACAATGAGCAGTTCTTC
CVSSPIPAGGVSYNEQFF
>many|NA|TRBJ2-5|TRBV11-1
TGTGCCAGCAGCTGGGGCGCTGGATCCGGGGAGACCCAGTACTTC
CASSWGAGSGETQYF
>NA|TRBD2|TRBJ2-3|TRBV6-5
TGTGCCTCCATCGGGAGGTGGGCAGGCGGCACAGATACGCAGTATTTT
CASIGRWAGGTDTQYF
>many|NA|TRBJ1-2|TRBV19
TGTGCCAGTAGTATAGACGCCGGTAAGGACTATGGCTACACCTTC
CASSIDAGKDYGYTF
>few|NA|TRBJ2-1|TRBV6-6
TGTGCCAGCATGGGGCCCAGCCCTTACAATGAGCAGTTCTTC
CASMGPSPYNEQFF
>many|NA|TRBJ2-3|TRBV7-7
TGTGCTAGCAGCTTAGGAGCGGCGACAGGACCAAGCACAGATACGCAGTATTTT
CASSLGAATGPSTDTQYF
>few|NA|TRBJ2-1|TRBV7-6
TGTGCCAGCAGCTCCAACTACAACAATGAGCAGTTCTTC
CASSSNYNNEQFF
>NA|NA|TRBJ2-7|TRBV10-3
TGTGCCATCAGTGAGTCGAGTGATGGGGGCTACGAGCAGTACTTC
CAISESSDGGYEQYF
>NA|NA|TRBJ1-2|TRBV27
TGTGCCAGCAGTTCCGGGGGACCCAGAGGGGGCTACACCTTC
CASSSGGPRGGYTF
>NA|TRBD2|TRBJ2-7|TRBV6-8
TGTGTCAGCGAGAGCGGGAGCTCCTACGAGCAGTACTTC
CVSESGSSYEQYF
>many|TRBD2|TRBJ2-3|TRBV7-8
TGTGCCAGCAGTTGGGAAACTAGCGGACCTTCCACAGATACGCAGTATTTT
CASSWETSGPSTDTQYF
>NA|TRBD2|TRBJ2-5|TRBV29-1
TGCAGCGTTGAGGGGGGTGAAGCGGGGGGGCCAGAGACCCAGTACTTC
CSVEGGEAGGPETQYF
>NA|TRBD2|TRBJ2-5|TRBV28
TGTGCCAGCAGTTATCTAGCGGGGGCGGAGACCCAGTACTTC
CASSYLAGAETQYF
>many|NA|TRBJ2-1|TRBV7-9
TGTGCCAGCAGCTTTCCAATCGGGATTTACAATGAGCAGTTCTTC
CASSFPIGIYNEQFF
>NA|NA|TRBJ1-6|TRBV10-3
TGTGCCATCAGCTTCGACAGATTTAATTCACCCCTCCACTTT
CAISFDRFNSPLHF
>NA|NA|TRBJ2-3|TRBV29-1
TGCAGCGTCCCAACGGGGGAGACAGATACGCAGTATTTT
CSVPTGETDTQYF
>NA|NA|TRBJ1-1|TRBV20-1
TGCAGTGCTAGGGAAGTCCTGGGCACTGAAGCTTTCTTT
CSAREVLGTEAFF
>NA|NA|TRBJ1-2|TRBV6-6
TGTGCCAGCAGGCCAAGGGACTACACCTTC
CASRPRDYTF
>few|TRBD1|TRBJ2-2|TRBV4-1
TGCGCCAGCAGCCAATATTCTCCGGGACAGGGGTACGCCGGGGAGCTGTTTTTT
CASSQYSPGQGYAGELFF
>many|NA|TRBJ2-5|TRBV7-8
TGTGCCAGCAGCTTAGAGACGGGCCGGGAGACCCAGTACTTC
CASSLETGRETQYF
>NA|TRBD2|TRBJ2-1|TRBV12-3/TRBV12-4
TGTGCCAGCAGTGGGGCTAGCGGCAATGAGCAGTTCTTC
CASSGASGNEQFF
>NA|TRBD1|TRBJ2-2|TRBV12-3/TRBV12-4
TGTGCCAGCAGTAAGGGGACAGGGGCCACCGGGGAGCTGTTTTTT
CASSKGTGATGELFF
>NA|NA|TRBJ2-5|TRBV14
TGTGCCAGCAGCCTAACAAGATGGGGGTCCCAGTACTTC
CASSLTRWGSQYF
>NA|TRBD2|TRBJ2-3|TRBV7-9
TGTGCCAGCAGCCAAGGGACTATAGGATCAGATACGCAGTATTTT
CASSQGTIGSDTQYF
>NA|NA|TRBJ1-1|TRBV27
TGTGCCAGCAGTCAAGGGGCAGGGACCACTGAAGCTTTCTTT
CASSQGAGTTEAFF
>NA|TRBD2|TRBJ2-3|TRBV11-3
TGTGCCAGCAGCTTCCCTAGCGGGGGCACGATCCATACGCAGTATTTT
CASSFPSGGTIHTQYF
>many|NA|TRBJ1-1|TRBV12-3/TRBV12-4
TGTGCCAGCACCGACGAGACGAACACTGAAGCTTTCTTT
CASTDETNTEAFF
>NA|TRBD1|TRBJ2-3|TRBV5-6
TGTGCCAGCAGCTCGAAGACGGGACAGGGGATGAGGGATACGCAGTATTTT
CASSSKTGQGMRDTQYF
>NA|TRBD1|TRBJ2-7|TRBV6-4
TGTGCCAGCAGCGAAACCACCGGGACAGGGTCCTACGAGCAGTCCTTC
CASSETTGTGSYEQSF
>NA|TRBD2|TRBJ2-1|TRBV7-9
TGTGCCAGCAGCTTATCGGGGAGGGGAAATGAGCAGTTCTTC
CASSLSGRGNEQFF
>NA|TRBD1|TRBJ1-5|TRBV20-1
TGCAGTGCAGAAGGACAGGCTTATAGCAATCAGCCCCAGCATTTT
CSAEGQAYSNQPQHF
>many|TRBD2|TRBJ2-1|TRBV20-1
TGCAGTGCTCACCGGTCCGGGGGGGGTCGCTACAATGAGCAGTTCTTC
CSAHRSGGGRYNEQFF
>NA|NA|TRBJ2-6|TRBV20-1
TGCAGTGCTAGAGGGGCGGACAGCCGACACCCTGGGGCCAACGTCCTGACTTTC
CSARGADSRHPGANVLTF